This TCR beta chain was recovered during a study of T cell responses to AZD1222 COVID-19 vaccine. Produced via immunoSEQ multiplex PCR; TCRdb's table is partial and in-frame only. Here the sample spans 84,000 or so clones, around nine tenths being singletons. This material consisted of peripheral blood, taken on day 0 of MenACWY control vaccination. The source of this sequence is an adult in good health.

CDR3 amino acids: CSVGGLAGAGEQYF. CDR3 coding DNA: TGCAGCGTCGGAGGACTAGCGGGGGCGGGGGAGCAGTACTTC. J is TRBJ2-7 and V is TRBV29-1, with 13 bases aligning to TRBD2. Germline CDR1 reads SQVTM; CDR2 reads ANQGSEA. J was trimmed by 7 bases and V by 6 bases; bases with no gene match: 9. The CDR3 runs 14 residues.